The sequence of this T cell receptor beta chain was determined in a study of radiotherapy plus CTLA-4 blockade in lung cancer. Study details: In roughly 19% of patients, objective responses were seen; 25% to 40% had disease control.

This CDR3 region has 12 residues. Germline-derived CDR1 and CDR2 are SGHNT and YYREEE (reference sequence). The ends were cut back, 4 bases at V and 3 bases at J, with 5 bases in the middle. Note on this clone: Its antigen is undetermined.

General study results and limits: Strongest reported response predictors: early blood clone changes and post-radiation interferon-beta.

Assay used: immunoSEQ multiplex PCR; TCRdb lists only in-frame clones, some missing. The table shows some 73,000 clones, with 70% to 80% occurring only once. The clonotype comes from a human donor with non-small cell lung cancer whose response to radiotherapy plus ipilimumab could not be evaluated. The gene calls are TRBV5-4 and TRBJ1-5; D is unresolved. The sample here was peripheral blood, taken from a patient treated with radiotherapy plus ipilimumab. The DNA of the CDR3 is TGTGCCAGCAGCCCTCTCAATCAGCCCCAGCATTTT. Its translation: CASSPLNQPQHF.